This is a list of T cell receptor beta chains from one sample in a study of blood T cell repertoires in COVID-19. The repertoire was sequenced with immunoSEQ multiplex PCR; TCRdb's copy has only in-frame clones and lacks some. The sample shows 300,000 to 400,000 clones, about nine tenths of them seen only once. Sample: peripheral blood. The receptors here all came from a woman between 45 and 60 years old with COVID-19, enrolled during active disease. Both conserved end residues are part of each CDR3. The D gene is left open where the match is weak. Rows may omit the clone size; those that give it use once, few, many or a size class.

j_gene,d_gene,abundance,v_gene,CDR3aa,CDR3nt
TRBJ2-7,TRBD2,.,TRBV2,CASSEGSGIVLYEQYF,TGTGCCAGCAGTGAAGGAAGCGGGATTGTCCTCTACGAGCAGTACTTC
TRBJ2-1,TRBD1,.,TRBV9,CASSATPGQGGNEQFF,TGTGCCAGCAGCGCAACCCCGGGACAGGGGGGCAATGAGCAGTTCTTC
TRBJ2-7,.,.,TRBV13,CASSWRGGGDTYEQYF,TGTGCCAGCAGCTGGCGAGGGGGTGGCGACACCTACGAGCAGTACTTC
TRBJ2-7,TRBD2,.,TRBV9,CASSFRGGLAGGPTYEQYF,TGTGCCAGCAGCTTCCGTGGAGGACTAGCGGGAGGACCCACCTACGAGCAGTACTTC
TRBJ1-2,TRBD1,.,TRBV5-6,CASSFSGGGYTF,TGTGCCAGCAGCTTTTCAGGGGGCGGCTACACCTTC
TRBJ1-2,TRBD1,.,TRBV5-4,CASRPGGGTYGYTF,TGTGCCAGCAGACCGGGAGGGGGCACCTATGGCTACACCTTC
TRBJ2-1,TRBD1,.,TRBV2,CASRKPGQGVLRQFF,TGTGCCAGCAGGAAACCGGGACAGGGTGTTCTGCGGCAGTTCTTC
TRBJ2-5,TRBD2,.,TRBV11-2,CASSLGTGGSPRETQYF,TGTGCCAGCAGCTTAGGAACGGGCGGGAGCCCCAGGGAGACCCAGTACTTC
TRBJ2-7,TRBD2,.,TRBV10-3,CAISGGRRSYEQYF,TGTGCCATCAGTGGCGGGAGAAGGTCCTACGAGCAGTACTTC
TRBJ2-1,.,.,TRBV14,CASSLPGAGRSMQFF,TGTGCCAGCAGCCTACCAGGTGCGGGTCGAAGTATGCAGTTCTTC
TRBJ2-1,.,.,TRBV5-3,CARSFSGHYNEQFF,TGTGCCAGAAGCTTTTCGGGACACTACAATGAGCAGTTCTTC
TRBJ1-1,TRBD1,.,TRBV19,CASLRDRYSNTEAFF,TGTGCCAGCCTCCGGGACAGATACTCGAACACTGAAGCTTTCTTT
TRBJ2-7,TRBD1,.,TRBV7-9,CASSRGSPGGHEQYF,TGTGCCAGCAGCCGAGGGAGCCCAGGGGGCCACGAGCAGTACTTC
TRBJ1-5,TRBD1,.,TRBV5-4,CASSLGTGSNQPQHF,TGTGCCAGCAGCCTTGGGACAGGGAGCAATCAGCCCCAGCATTTT
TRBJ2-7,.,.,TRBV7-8,CASSLRGGVSYEQYF,TGTGCCAGCAGCTTACGTGGCGGGGTTTCCTACGAGCAGTACTTC
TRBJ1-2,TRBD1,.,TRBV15,CATSRGGQGRVYGYTF,TGTGCCACCAGCAGAGGGGGACAGGGTCGGGTCTATGGCTACACCTTC
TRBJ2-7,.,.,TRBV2,CASSPTETYEQYF,TGTGCCAGCAGTCCGACAGAGACCTACGAGCAGTACTTC
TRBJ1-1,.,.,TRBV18,CASSPSRQPNTEAFF,TGTGCCAGCTCACCCTCCCGACAGCCGAACACTGAAGCTTTCTTT
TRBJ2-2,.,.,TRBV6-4,CASSARGAGTGELFF,TGTGCCAGCAGTGCCAGGGGCGCGGGCACCGGGGAGCTGTTTTTT
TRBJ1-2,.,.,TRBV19,CASSIRGGQNYGYTF,TGTGCCAGTAGTATAAGGGGGGGACAAAACTATGGCTACACCTTC
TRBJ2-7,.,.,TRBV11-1,CASSPRRGPYEQYF,TGTGCCAGCAGCCCCAGGAGGGGACCCTACGAGCAGTACTTC
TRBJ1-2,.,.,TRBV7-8,CASSLGTASYGYTF,TGTGCCAGCAGCTTAGGGACAGCCTCATATGGCTACACCTTC
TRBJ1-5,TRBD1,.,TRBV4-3,CASSQETGPHQPQHF,TGCGCCAGCAGCCAAGAGACAGGGCCTCATCAGCCCCAGCATTTT
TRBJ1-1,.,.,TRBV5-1,CASSYGSGRNTEAFF,TGCGCCAGCAGCTACGGGTCGGGGAGGAACACTGAAGCTTTCTTT
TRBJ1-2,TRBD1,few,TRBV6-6,CASSPNPDRVGYTF,TGTGCCAGCAGTCCCAATCCGGACAGGGTGGGCTACACCTTC
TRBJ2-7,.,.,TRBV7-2,CASSSTDRVVNF,TGTGCCAGCAGCTCAACCGACCGGGTCGTTAACTTC
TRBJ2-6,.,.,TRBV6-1,CASSEGGSGANVLTF,TGTGCCAGCAGTGAGGGGGGCTCTGGGGCCAACGTCCTGACTTTC
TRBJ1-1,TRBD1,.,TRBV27,CASSLRTGLTEAFF,TGTGCCAGCAGTTTACGGACAGGGTTAACTGAAGCTTTCTTT
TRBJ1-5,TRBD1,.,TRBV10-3,CAISEGTGDPYSNQPQHF,TGTGCCATCAGTGAGGGGACAGGGGACCCGTATAGCAATCAGCCCCAGCATTTT
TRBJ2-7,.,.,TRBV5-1,CASSLNGEQYF,TGCGCCAGCAGCTTGAACGGGGAGCAGTACTTC
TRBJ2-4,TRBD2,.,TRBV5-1,CASSGKLAGGKNIQYF,TGCGCCAGCAGCGGGAAACTAGCGGGAGGTAAAAACATTCAGTACTTC
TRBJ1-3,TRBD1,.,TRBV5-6,CASSLTGTAGNTIYF,TGTGCCAGCAGTTTGACCGGGACAGCTGGAAACACCATATATTTT
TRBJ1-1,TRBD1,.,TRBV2,CASRRDRGTAFF,TGTGCCAGCAGACGGGACAGGGGAACGGCTTTCTTT
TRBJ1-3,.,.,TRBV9,CASSVGSAVGTIYF,TGTGCCAGCAGCGTAGGTAGCGCCGTCGGCACCATATATTTT
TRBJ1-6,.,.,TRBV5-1,CASSLQANLRGSPLHF,TGCGCCAGCAGCTTGCAAGCAAATCTGAGAGGTTCACCCCTCCACTTT
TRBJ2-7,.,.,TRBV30,CAWRPTGSGQTITYEQYF,TGTGCCTGGAGGCCCACAGGGTCAGGACAGACTATTACCTACGAGCAGTACTTC
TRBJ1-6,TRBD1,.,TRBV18,CASSPSRDSHSPLHF,TGTGCCAGCTCACCATCCCGGGACAGTCATTCACCCCTCCACTTT
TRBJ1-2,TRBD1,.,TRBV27,CASRGTVRANYGYTF,TGTGCCAGCAGAGGGACAGTTAGAGCTAACTATGGCTACACCTTC
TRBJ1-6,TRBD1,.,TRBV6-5,CASSPGTGNSPLHF,TGTGCCAGCAGCCCCGGGACAGGGAATTCACCCCTCCACTTT
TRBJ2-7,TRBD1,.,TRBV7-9,CASSLPGQGASEYF,TGTGCCAGCAGCTTACCGGGACAGGGTGCATCGGAGTACTTC
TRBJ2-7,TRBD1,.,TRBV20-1,CSASGQGLYEQYF,TGCAGTGCTAGTGGACAGGGGCTTTACGAGCAGTACTTC
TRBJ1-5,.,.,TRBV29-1,CSVAGGSNQPQHF,TGCAGCGTGGCCGGAGGGAGCAATCAGCCCCAGCATTTT
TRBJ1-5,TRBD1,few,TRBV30,CAWSSHRGSNQPQHF,TGTGCCTGGAGTAGCCACAGGGGTAGCAATCAGCCCCAGCATTTT
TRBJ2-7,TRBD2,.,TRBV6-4,CASSDPHGCGRAYEQYF,TGTGCCAGCAGTGATCCCCACGGGTGCGGGAGGGCCTACGAGCAGTACTTC
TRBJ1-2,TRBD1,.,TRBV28,CASSLRAGGWGYTF,TGTGCCAGCAGTTTACGAGCAGGGGGCTGGGGCTACACCTTC
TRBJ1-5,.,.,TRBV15,CATSRDHSAGPNQPQHF,TGTGCCACCAGCAGAGATCACTCGGCGGGGCCCAATCAGCCCCAGCATTTT
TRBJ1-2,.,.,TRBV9,CASSVEQRAGLTYGYTF,TGTGCCAGCAGCGTAGAACAGCGTGCGGGGTTAACCTATGGCTACACCTTC
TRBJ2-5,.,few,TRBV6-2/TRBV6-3,CASSSRETQYF,TGTGCCAGCAGTTCCCGGGAGACCCAGTACTTC
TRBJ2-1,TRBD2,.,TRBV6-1,CASSGTGLAGGWNEQFF,TGTGCCAGCAGTGGGACGGGACTAGCGGGAGGGTGGAATGAGCAGTTCTTC
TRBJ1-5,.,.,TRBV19,CASSMALRGANQPQHF,TGTGCCAGTAGTATGGCCCTCCGGGGGGCCAATCAGCCCCAGCATTTT
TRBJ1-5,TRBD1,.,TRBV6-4,CASSKARLGQGGNQPQHF,TGTGCCAGCAGTAAAGCTCGGTTGGGACAGGGAGGCAATCAGCCCCAGCATTTT